This T cell receptor beta chain was retrieved from a study of somatic mutations in cytotoxic T cells in rheumatoid arthritis. Study-level background: Using a FACSAria II or Sony SH800, a portion of the V beta antibody-stained T-cell populations were flow-sorted at nearly 100% purity, and among those populations were V beta1+ cells that were then sequenced for TCRB. General study results and limits: The clonality of CD8+ T cells was not significantly different between rheumatoid arthritis patients and age-matched healthy controls. Healthy controls did not share the age-linked increase in CD8+ clonality seen in rheumatoid arthritis patients.

Per germline, CDR1 SEHNR and CDR2 FQNEAQ (reference sequence). The CDR3 is 13 amino acids. V lost 4 bases and J 2 bases, leaving 9 bases between the germline ends. CD4+ cells and CD8+ cells were each obtained through positive magnetic bead selection, and their purity was assessed by flow cytometry. Regarding this clone: Its antigen remains unknown.

Assay used: immunoSEQ multiplex PCR; TCRdb lists only in-frame clones, some missing. The data show about 5,800 clones, around four fifths seen once. Sequencing used CD8+ T cells sorted from blood. The chain joins TRBV7-9 to TRBJ2-7; a weak D match, TRBD1 (6 bases). This TCR came from a woman between 50 and 59 years old with rheumatoid arthritis. The CDR3 here is CASSSGDTYEQYF. The CDR3 coding sequence is TGTGCCAGCAGCTCAGGGGATACCTACGAGCAGTACTTC.